Shown below are 6 T cell receptor beta chains from a single sample sequenced in a study of T cell changes during pregnancy in multiple sclerosis. TCRdb's copy holds only in-frame clones and misses some; the assay was immunoSEQ multiplex PCR. Altogether about 61,000 clones are present, 80% to 90% being singletons, with the ten largest covering approximately 1%. The sample was peripheral blood, taken in the first trimester of pregnancy. These receptors all come from a female donor in good health, enrolled as a control in a pregnancy study.

This chain links TRBV5-6 with TRBJ2-7; TRBD2 matches at 9 bases. The CDR3 is 14 residues long. The V gene end was trimmed by 0 bases and the J gene end by 7 bases; junction bases not matched to a gene: 5. Germline CDR1 reads SGHDT; CDR2 reads YYEEEE. The CDR3 coding sequence is TGTGCCAGCAGCTTGGCCGGCGCGGGGGGGGAGCAGTACTTC. It translates to CASSLAGAGGEQYF.

The chain uses TRBV10-2 and TRBJ2-3; the match to TRBD1 covers 7 bases. Trimming cost V 3 bases and J 3 bases; bases outside gene matches: 6. The CDR3 runs 15 residues. Germline V gives CDR1 WSHSY, CDR2 SAAADI. The chain's CDR3 is CASSDIDRVTDTQYF. The CDR3 DNA is TGCGCCAGCAGTGATATCGACAGGGTAACAGATACGCAGTATTTT.

The rearrangement links TRBV10-2 to TRBJ2-5; D perhaps matches TRBD2 (5 bases). CDR3 length: 12 residues. V lost 4 bases, J lost 4 bases, and 7 bases lay in between. CDR1 and CDR2 from the germline V gene are WSHSY and SAAADI. CDR3 amino acids: CASSVSGETQYF. In nucleotides, the CDR3 is TGCGCCAGCAGTGTCAGCGGAGAGACCCAGTACTTC.

The chain employs TRBV7-9 and TRBJ1-4; D is unresolved. The CDR3 covers 14 residues. Germline V gives CDR1 SEHNR, CDR2 FQNEAQ (reference sequence). The V gene lost 1 base and the J gene lost 7 bases, with 10 bases spanning the gap. CDR3 amino acids: CASSLGHGGEKLFF. CDR3 DNA sequence: TGTGCCAGCAGCTTAGGTCACGGAGGTGAAAAACTGTTTTTT.

The V gene is TRBV18, the J gene TRBJ1-2, with 9 bases that match TRBD1. After removal of 3 bases from V and 5 bases from J, the junction contained 7 bases not matched to a gene. CDR3 length: 15 residues. CDR1 is KGHSH, CDR2 LQKENI, per germline. Here the CDR3 reads CASSPGQGSGYGYTF. CDR3 nucleotide sequence: TGTGCCAGCTCACCTGGACAGGGGAGTGGGTATGGCTACACCTTC.

The chain carries TRBV7-6 and TRBJ2-2; TRBD1 aligns across 9 bases. Trimming removed 6 bases from V and 7 bases from J; junction bases left unmatched: 18. The germline gives CDR1 SGHVS, CDR2 FNYEAQ. CDR3 length: 18 amino acids. The CDR3 is CASSGRQSGTGRGGELFF. The CDR3 DNA reads as TGTGCCAGCAGTGGGCGTCAGTCCGGGACAGGGCGGGGCGGGGAGCTGTTTTTT.